A single sample gave rise to the 19 T cell receptor beta chains below, sequenced in a study of blood T cell repertoires in COVID-19. Here immunoSEQ multiplex PCR was the method, and the copy in TCRdb shows in-frame clones only, minus some. This table holds a few hundred thousand clones, around 84% found once. The sample taken for sequencing was peripheral blood. The receptors originated from a man between 25 and 39 years old with active or convalescent COVID-19.

V is TRBV19 and J is TRBJ2-1, with D perhaps matching TRBD2 (5 bases). The germline V and J ends were trimmed by 5 bases and 0 bases, with 17 bases remaining between them. Germline values: CDR1 LNHDA, CDR2 SQIVND (reference sequence). The CDR3 spans 17 residues. CDR3 bases: TGTGCCAGTAGTTGGGGTCCGGGATGGAGCTCCTACAATGAGCAGTTCTTC. This sequence encodes CASSWGPGWSSYNEQFF.

This clone was picked up one time. The J gene is TRBJ2-2, the V gene TRBV3-1 (or the pseudogene TRBV3-2); 9 nucleotides match TRBD2. The CDR3 is made up of 19 amino acids. After removal of 2 bases from V and 0 bases from J, the junction contained 10 bases not matched to a gene. CDR1 is LGHDT and CDR2 is YNNKEL in the germline V gene (reference sequence). Here the CDR3 reads CASSQTLGAGGTNTGELFF. CDR3 DNA: TGTGCCAGCAGCCAAACGTTAGGAGCGGGGGGCACGAACACCGGGGAGCTGTTTTTT.

The chain recombines TRBV7-9 with TRBJ1-1; TRBD1 matches at 8 bases. The junction had 10 bases not matched to a gene; V was cut back by 5 bases and J by 8 bases. There are 14 residues in the CDR3. Per germline, CDR1 SEHNR and CDR2 FQNEAQ (reference sequence). CDR3 residues: CASSLTQGQGEAFF. CDR3 sequence (DNA): TGTGCCAGCAGCCTGACGCAAGGACAGGGAGAAGCTTTCTTT.

The rearrangement uses TRBV5-1 and TRBJ1-1, with 8 bases fitting TRBD1. The CDR3 spans 13 residues. V trimming: 4 bases; J trimming: 7 bases; junction bases outside the gene matches: 6. The germline V gene has CDR1 SGHRS and CDR2 YFSETQ. In DNA form, the CDR3 reads TGCGCCAGCAGCCCGACAGGGGTGGGTGAAGCTTTCTTT. It codes for CASSPTGVGEAFF. Combining the CDR3 with reference TRBV5-1 and TRBJ1-1 gives the whole variable domain KAGVTQTPRYLIKTRGQQVTLSCSPISGHRSVSWYQQTPGQGLQFLFEYFSETQRNKGNFPGRFSGRQFSNSRSEMNVSTLELGDSALYLCASSPTGVGEAFFGQGTRLTVV.

The chain joins TRBV6-4 to TRBJ2-1, with TRBD2 as a possible D gene (5 bases). The CDR3 length is 15 residues. From germline, CDR1 is MRHNA and CDR2 SNTAGT. Trimming took off 2 bases at V and 0 bases at J, with 8 bases between the two ends. In DNA, the CDR3 is TGTGCCAGCAGTGACACGGGGAGCTCCTACAATGAGCAGTTCTTC. Translating gives CASSDTGSSYNEQFF.

The rearrangement uses TRBV4-3 and TRBJ2-2; a possible D gene is TRBD2 (6 bases). The CDR3 loop spans 17 amino acids. The V end was cut by 0 bases, the J end by 4 bases, with 15 bases between. Germline assignment: CDR1 LGHNA and CDR2 YSLEER. For the CDR3, the DNA is TGCGCCAGCAGCCAAGAGGCGGGGAGTTATGTCACCGGGGAGCTGTTTTTT. It is translated as CASSQEAGSYVTGELFF.

DNA for the CDR3: TGTGCCAGCAGCCAAGTTCGGTGCCAGGGACAGGGGCCCGATCAGCCCCAGCATTTT. Its protein product is CASSQVRCQGQGPDQPQHF. This chain connects TRBV14 to TRBJ1-5, with TRBD1 matching 10 bases. V shed 1 base and J 5 bases; nucleotides not matched to a gene: 14. The CDR3 has 19 amino acids. CDR1 SGHDN and CDR2 FVKESK come from the germline V gene.

This rearrangement joins TRBV10-3 to TRBJ1-4; 12 positions agree with TRBD1. The J segment lost 7 bases and the V segment lost 4 bases, leaving 4 bases of the junction unmatched. The CDR3 is 15 residues long. In germline, CDR1 is ENHRY, CDR2 SYGVKD. CDR3 coding DNA: TGTGCCATCAGTGGGGACAGGGGGCGCTTTGAAAAACTGTTTTTT. Encoded protein: CAISGDRGRFEKLFF.

This clone was seen only a few times. The rearrangement links TRBV19 to TRBJ1-1; TRBD1 might be the D (6 bases). This CDR3 region has 14 residues. The germline V and J ends were trimmed by 8 bases and 5 bases, with 18 bases remaining between them. The V gene's germline CDR1 is LNHDA and CDR2 SQIVND (reference sequence). This chain's CDR3 is CASGSTDRRTEAFF. The CDR3 bases are TGTGCCAGTGGCTCAACCGACAGGAGGACTGAAGCTTTCTTT.

The chain combines TRBV5-1 with TRBJ1-1, with TRBD1 matching over 7 bases. J gave up 0 bases and V 0 bases, and 5 bases lay outside the gene matches. The germline CDR1 and CDR2 sequences are SGHRS and YFSETQ. This CDR3 is built from 16 residues. CDR3 sequence: CASSLALQGLNTEAFF. The CDR3 coding sequence is TGCGCCAGCAGCTTGGCCCTACAGGGGTTGAACACTGAAGCTTTCTTT. The full variable domain, with the rest looked up from reference TRBV5-1 and TRBJ1-1, is KAGVTQTPRYLIKTRGQQVTLSCSPISGHRSVSWYQQTPGQGLQFLFEYFSETQRNKGNFPGRFSGRQFSNSRSEMNVSTLELGDSALYLCASSLALQGLNTEAFFGQGTRLTVV.

This clone was observed a single time. The chain employs TRBV15 and TRBJ1-3, with 7 bases aligning to TRBD1. Trimming cost V 5 bases and J 11 bases; bases outside gene matches: 12. This CDR3 contains 14 residues. From germline, CDR1 is LNHNV and CDR2 YYDKDF (reference sequence). CDR3 amino acids: CATSVQGPSLPIYF. In DNA form, the CDR3 reads TGTGCCACCAGCGTACAGGGGCCGTCCTTACCCATATATTTT.

The chain has TRBV7-2 and TRBJ1-3; the D is unclear. The germline V gene encodes CDR1 SGHTA and CDR2 FQGNSA. The CDR3 is made up of 15 amino acids. Trimming took off 2 bases at V and 2 bases at J, with 10 bases between the two ends. The CDR3 region is CASSLSWRAGNTIYF. CDR3 DNA: TGTGCCAGCAGCTTAAGCTGGCGGGCTGGAAACACCATATATTTT.

This sequence joins TRBV28 and TRBJ1-1; D gene ambiguous. CDR1 is MDHEN, CDR2 SYDVKM, per germline. With 2 bases removed from V and 1 base from J, the gap between germline ends came to 8 bases. The CDR3 spans 14 residues. DNA of the CDR3: TGTGCCAGCAGTTTACCGAGGGCGAACACTGAAGCTTTCTTT. Its protein product is CASSLPRANTEAFF.

This clone has just one count. The rearrangement links TRBV2 to TRBJ1-1; D gene uncertain. The germline V and J ends were trimmed by 3 bases and 0 bases, with 5 bases remaining between them. In germline, CDR1 is SNHLY, CDR2 FYNNEI. The CDR3 is made up of 13 amino acids. CDR3 amino acids: CASSDQMNTEAFF. In DNA, the CDR3 is TGTGCCAGCAGTGATCAGATGAACACTGAAGCTTTCTTT.

V usage is TRBV12-3 or TRBV12-4 and J usage is TRBJ1-1; D perhaps matches TRBD1 (6 bases). Trimming removed 4 bases at V and 11 bases at J, with 11 bases between. The CDR3 consists of 11 residues. CDR3 amino acids: CASSSFTGAFF. In DNA form, the CDR3 reads TGTGCCAGCAGTTCGTTTACAGGGGCTTTCTTT.

The rearrangement links TRBV18 to TRBJ2-7, with TRBD1 matching over 10 bases. The CDR3 length is 14 residues. V lost 2 bases, J lost 4 bases, and 2 bases stayed unmatched. The germline CDR1 and CDR2 sequences are KGHSH and LQKENI. The CDR3, as DNA: TGTGCCAGCTCACCAAGGACAGGGGGGTACGAGCAGTACTTC. Translating gives CASSPRTGGYEQYF.

This chain links TRBV7-2 with TRBJ2-3; 9 bases align to TRBD2. The germline CDR1 and CDR2 sequences are SGHTA and FQGNSA. CDR3 length: 15 amino acids. Losses at the gene ends were 3 bases for V and 2 bases for J; bases not matched to a gene: 3. CDR3 DNA: TGTGCCAGCAGCTTGCTAGCGGGGACCACAGATACGCAGTATTTT. Amino acid sequence: CASSLLAGTTDTQYF. Full variable domain (rest looked up from reference TRBV7-2 and TRBJ2-3): GAGVSQSPSNKVTEKGKDVELRCDPISGHTALYWYRQSLGQGLEFLIYFQGNSAPDKSGLPSDRFSAERTGGSVSTLTIQRTQQEDSAVYLCASSLLAGTTDTQYFGPGTRLTVL.

Concerning this clone itself: Different DNA sequences within this sample yield the same CDR3. The chain is built from TRBV3-1 (or the pseudogene TRBV3-2) and TRBJ2-3; D gene unclear. Germline CDR1 is LGHDT and CDR2 is YNNKEL (reference sequence). The V and J ends lost 1 base and 3 bases respectively, with 8 bases between them. The CDR3 has 14 amino acids. The CDR3 DNA reads TGTGCCAGCAGCCAAGCCGGCGGAACAGATACGCAGTATTTT. This codes for CASSQAGGTDTQYF.

The chain combines TRBV27 with TRBJ2-7, with 9 nucleotides matching TRBD2. CDR1 is MNHEY and CDR2 is SMNVEV in the germline V gene (reference sequence). The CDR3 is 16 amino acids. The trim removed 3 bases at V and 0 bases at J, leaving 6 bases unmatched. The CDR3 sequence: CASSFVREGYSYEQYF. The CDR3 coding sequence is TGTGCCAGCAGTTTTGTGCGGGAGGGGTACTCCTACGAGCAGTACTTC.